This TCR beta chain derives from a study of T cell changes during pregnancy in multiple sclerosis. Clones were sequenced by immunoSEQ multiplex PCR, and TCRdb holds only the in-frame ones, with some missing. The sample has 70,000 to 90,000 clones; 91% are singletons. This CDR3 contains 14 residues. V was clipped by 4 bases and J by 7 bases, with 14 bases between them. Germline V gives CDR1 MDHEN, CDR2 SYDVKM. The chain has TRBV28 and TRBJ2-1, with D possibly TRBD2 on 5 matching bases. Material: PBMCs, obtained in the first trimester of pregnancy. This sequence originates from a female donor in good health, serving as a control in a pregnancy study. Some clones in this sample may be carry-over from other donors' samples. CDR3 protein: CASSYPGDLNEQFF. Here the CDR3 DNA reads TGTGCCAGCAGTTACCCCGGGGATTTGAATGAGCAGTTCTTC.